The next 8 T cell receptor beta chains were all read from a single sample in a study of blood T cell repertoires in COVID-19. TCRdb's table, derived via immunoSEQ multiplex PCR, lists solely in-frame clones and lacks some. The sample includes roughly 230,000 clones, approximately 84% of them seen just once. Sample: PBMCs or T cells enriched from blood (not recorded which). All receptors derive from a man aged 45-60 years who had recovered from COVID-19.

This chain joins TRBV19 and TRBJ1-1; D is undetermined. V was cut by 6 bases and J by 7 bases, with 15 bases left in between. The CDR3 spans 13 residues. Germline loops: CDR1 LNHDA, CDR2 SQIVND (reference sequence). The CDR3 sequence: CASRAYSDIEAFF. DNA of the CDR3: TGTGCCAGTAGGGCATACAGTGACATTGAAGCTTTCTTT.

The chain recombines TRBV27 with TRBJ2-2; possible D gene TRBD1, 7 bases. The CDR3 runs 15 residues. Trimming stripped 3 bases from V and 4 bases from J, with 12 bases between. Germline V lookup: CDR1 MNHEY, CDR2 SMNVEV (reference sequence). The CDR3 loop is CASSLRQGGTGELFF. The CDR3 region has the DNA TGTGCCAGCAGTTTGCGGCAGGGGGGCACCGGGGAGCTGTTTTTT.

This chain links TRBV5-8 with TRBJ1-3; tentative D call: TRBD1 (5 bases). V was pared by 0 bases and J by 0 bases, with 10 bases between. The CDR3 is 16 residues long. The germline V gene has CDR1 SGHTS and CDR2 YDEGEE. The CDR3 sequence is CASSLEGMSSGNTIYF. CDR3 sequence (DNA): TGTGCCAGCAGCTTGGAGGGGATGAGCTCTGGAAACACCATATATTTT.

The gene calls are TRBV21-1 and TRBJ2-3; TRBD2 is the table's D call and was not checked against the DNA. TRBV21-1 represents a pseudogene. The CDR3 is 17 amino acids. The DNA for the CDR3 is TGTGCCAGCCGAGCCGCAACCGTCACGGGAATAACAGATACGCAGTATTTT. Translation: CASRAATVTGITDTQYF.

This chain connects TRBV7-9 to TRBJ1-5; no firm D call. This CDR3 is built from 16 residues. V was trimmed by 3 bases and J by 7 bases, leaving 19 bases between them. The germline V gene encodes CDR1 SEHNR and CDR2 FQNEAQ (reference sequence). The CDR3 spells CASSFQLGSLEQPQHF. The CDR3 DNA follows: TGTGCCAGCAGCTTCCAGCTGGGGAGTTTGGAGCAGCCCCAGCATTTT.

The rearrangement joins TRBV3-1 (or the pseudogene TRBV3-2) to TRBJ2-7; 10 bases fit TRBD1. This CDR3 has 14 residues. V shed 6 bases, J shed 4 bases, and the junction held 6 bases outside the gene matches. Germline V gene lookup returns CDR1 LGHDT and CDR2 YNNKEL (reference sequence). The CDR3 nucleotides are TGTGCCAGCAGGGGACAGGGGAATGTTTACGAGCAGTACTTC. Encoded protein: CASRGQGNVYEQYF.

This chain connects TRBV4-3 to TRBJ2-5, with D tentatively TRBD1 (6 bases). Deletions cut 0 bases from V and 5 bases from J, with 16 bases between. Germline loops: CDR1 LGHNA, CDR2 YSLEER. CDR3 size: 16 residues. The CDR3: CASSQEAQGRSETQYF. The CDR3 DNA reads TGCGCCAGCAGCCAAGAGGCGCAGGGGCGGTCGGAGACCCAGTACTTC.

The rearrangement links TRBV27 to TRBJ1-6; a possible D gene is TRBD1 (6 bases). From germline, CDR1 is MNHEY and CDR2 SMNVEV (reference sequence). Trimming shortened V by 10 bases and J by 10 bases, and 17 bases separated the two germline ends. The CDR3 spans 13 residues. The DNA of the CDR3 is TGTGCCACGGGGGGGCAGGGGCGCTCACCCCTCCACTTT. Amino acid sequence: CATGGQGRSPLHF.